The entry below describes one T cell receptor beta chain. This entry comes from a study of blood T cell repertoires in COVID-19. The overall study: Both acute and convalescent COVID-19 samples were obtained from the United States, Italy and Spain. PBMCs, B-cell-depleted T cells, or T cells were the source of the cDNA or gDNA that made up the material.

Study processing details: Reference gene primers were amplified, and this amplification served to estimate nucleated cell counts. The table came from immunoSEQ multiplex PCR; TCRdb's copy has only in-frame clones and leaves some out. The V and J calls and clone size were taken over from that table, and D and trimming were inferred from the DNA. The data show some 120,000 clones, about nine tenths seen once. CDR3 size: 16 residues. The sequence derives from a human donor with active COVID-19. The donor label of this sample is uncertain. V usage is TRBV21-1 and J usage is TRBJ1-1; the table gives TRBD1 as D, unverified against the DNA. TRBV21-1 is described as a pseudogene. The sequenced sample was peripheral blood. CDR3: CASSKTAKGFDTEAFF. The CDR3 DNA follows: TGTGCCAGCAGCAAAACCGCGAAGGGGTTCGACACTGAAGCTTTCTTT.